Following are 24 T cell receptor beta chains from one sample sequenced in a study of T cells in Graves' hyperthyroidism and ophthalmopathy. Amplification targeted TCR beta CDR3 regions from RNA transcripts. When the TCR CDR3 underwent first-round RT-PCR, the HTBI primer set was used. TCRdb processed the multiplex PCR reads anew with MiXCR; each CDR3 protein has one entry. Of about half a million distinct CDR3 sequences listed, approximately 23% are singletons. Material: blood. These receptors all stem from a woman in her seventies with Graves' ophthalmopathy.

V usage is TRBV20-1 and J usage is TRBJ2-2; D uncertain. The CDR3 contains 14 residues. CDR1 and CDR2 from the germline V gene are DFQATT and SNEGSKA (reference sequence). Deletions cut 3 bases from V and 0 bases from J, with 8 bases between. The CDR3 coding sequence is TGCAGTGCTAGTGCGATCGCGAACACCGGGGAGCTGTTTTTT. Residues: CSASAIANTGELFF.

The chain joins TRBV5-1 to TRBJ2-7; D is uncertain. The CDR3 totals 13 residues. Trimming shortened V by 0 bases and J by 2 bases, and 6 bases separated the two germline ends. Germline V gene data show CDR1 as SGHRS and CDR2 as YFSETQ. CDR3 nucleotide sequence: TGCGCCAGCAGCTTGGAACGGACCTACGAGCAGTACTTC. Its protein product is CASSLERTYEQYF.

This clonotype was seen only a few times. This rearrangement joins TRBV7-2 to TRBJ2-7; D is perhaps TRBD2 (7 bases). The CDR3 is 16 residues long. V lost 1 base to trimming and J lost 2 bases, with 15 bases between them. Per the germline V gene, CDR1 is SGHTA and CDR2 is FQGNSA. CDR3 DNA: TGTGCCAGCAGCTTAGAGGGGGGGGGGACTACCTACGAGCAGTACTTC. Amino acid sequence: CASSLEGGGTTYEQYF.

The chain is built from TRBV19 and TRBJ2-2; D might be TRBD2 (5 bases). The V and J ends lost 7 bases and 1 base respectively, with 10 bases between them. The germline CDR1 and CDR2 sequences are LNHDA and SQIVND (reference sequence). The CDR3 extends over 14 amino acids. Written as DNA, the CDR3 is TGTGCCAGTACCGGACGGGAGAACACCGGGGAGCTGTTTTTT. Its translation is CASTGRENTGELFF.

At least ten counts were recorded for this clonotype. J is TRBJ2-3 and V is TRBV12-3 or TRBV12-4; D not certain. The CDR3 contains 13 residues. Trimming took off 0 bases at V and 2 bases at J, with 3 bases between the two ends. The CDR3 coding sequence is TGTGCCAGCAGTTTAGCCTACACAGATACGCAGTATTTT. Amino acid sequence: CASSLAYTDTQYF.

This rearrangement joins TRBV20-1 to TRBJ1-2; D is undetermined. V lost 7 bases, J lost 10 bases, and 13 bases lay in between. The CDR3 has 10 amino acids. Per the germline V gene, CDR1 is DFQATT and CDR2 is SNEGSKA (reference sequence). The DNA for the CDR3 is TGCAGTGTACAAAAAGGGTCCTACACCTTC. It yields the protein CSVQKGSYTF.

This clonotype showed up many times. This chain uses TRBV29-1 with TRBJ2-7; D is ambiguous. Trimming removed 4 bases from V and 4 bases from J, with 14 bases in between. CDR3 size: 13 residues. The germline V gene encodes CDR1 SQVTM and CDR2 ANQGSEA. The CDR3 nucleotides are TGCAGCGTTGTTTCGGGCGCCGCTTACGAGCAGTACTTC. Translating gives CSVVSGAAYEQYF.

CDR3 sequence reads: CASSLSPSASNNEQFF. In nucleotides, the CDR3 is TGCGCCAGCAGCCTAAGCCCTAGCGCAAGTAACAATGAGCAGTTCTTC. The genes are TRBV4-1 and TRBJ2-1, with D possibly TRBD2 on 6 matching bases. The germline gives CDR1 MGHRA, CDR2 YSYEKL. This CDR3 has 16 residues. V was shortened by 4 bases and J by 5 bases, with 18 bases between the two germline ends.

This clonotype was counted at least ten times. The junction differs from germline at one of its ends, possibly a read error. V usage is TRBV7-7 and J usage is TRBJ2-2; D tentatively fits TRBD1 or TRBD2 (6 bases each). This CDR3 region has 16 residues. CDR1 and CDR2 from the germline V gene are SSHAT and FNYEAQ (reference sequence). CDR3 loop: CASSLGRTVSTGELFF. The CDR3 DNA sequence: TGTGCTAGCAGCTTAGGGAGGACAGTTTCCACCGGGGAGCTGTTTTTT. Based on the CDR3 plus reference TRBV7-7 and TRBJ2-2, the full variable domain is GAGVSQSPRYKVTKRGQDVTLRCDPISSHATLYWYQQALGQGPEFLTYFNYEAQPDKSGLPSDRFSAERPEGSISTLTIQRTEQRDSAMYRCASSLGRTVSTGELFFGEGSRLTVL.

The genes are TRBV4-3 and TRBJ2-7; no clear D. There are 17 residues in the CDR3. The germline V and J ends were trimmed by 0 bases and 4 bases, with 19 bases remaining between them. Looked up from germline, CDR1 is LGHNA and CDR2 is YSLEER. The CDR3 nucleotides read TGCGCCAGCAGCCAAGAAGAGGACGGTTTTGGGCAGTACGAGCAGTACTTC. This gives the protein CASSQEEDGFGQYEQYF.

This clonotype has a handful of counts. The J gene is TRBJ2-7, the V gene TRBV7-9, with D perhaps matching TRBD1 (5 bases). V lost 6 bases to trimming and J lost 7 bases, with 13 bases between them. The CDR3 spans 12 residues. Germline CDR1 reads SEHNR; CDR2 reads FQNEAQ (reference sequence). The chain's CDR3 is CASRDTGKEQYF. For the CDR3, the DNA is TGTGCCAGCAGGGATACAGGAAAAGAGCAGTACTTC.

The genes are TRBV28 and TRBJ1-2; D is unclear. V lost 2 bases and J lost 8, with 21 bases in between. The CDR3 runs 16 residues. Germline V gene lookup returns CDR1 MDHEN and CDR2 SYDVKM. The CDR3 nucleotides are TGTGCCAGCAGTTTACGCCTTACGACTGGCTTCGGGGGCTACACCTTC. Translating gives CASSLRLTTGFGGYTF.

The chain uses TRBV12-3 or TRBV12-4 and TRBJ2-2; D remains unclear. This CDR3 comprises 14 residues. The V and J ends lost 3 bases and 4 bases respectively, with 9 bases between them. For the CDR3, the DNA is TGTGCCAGCAGTTTTCTCCCGCGCACCGGGGAGCTGTTTTTT. It yields the protein CASSFLPRTGELFF.

This clonotype turned up a few times. The chain combines TRBV7-3 with TRBJ1-2; D is undetermined. The length of the CDR3 is 13 residues. The V and J ends lost 4 bases and 9 bases respectively, with 15 bases between them. From germline, CDR1 is SGHTA and CDR2 FQGTGA. The chain's CDR3 is CASSSNPTARYTF. The CDR3 nucleotides are TGTGCCAGCAGCTCCAACCCCACTGCCCGCTACACCTTC.

This clonotype turned up a few times. The chain links TRBV28 to TRBJ1-2; D call uncertain. V lost 5 bases and J 4 bases, leaving 14 bases between the germline ends. This CDR3 spans 14 amino acids. From germline, CDR1 is MDHEN and CDR2 SYDVKM. The DNA for the CDR3 is TGTGCCAGCAGTACGACACCAGGAATCTATGGCTACACCTTC. Translating gives CASSTTPGIYGYTF.

J is TRBJ1-2 and V is TRBV30, with a possible D match to TRBD1 (6 bases). This CDR3 is 13 amino acids long. The V end was cut by 0 bases, the J end by 6 bases, with 11 bases between. Germline lookup yields CDR1 GTSNPN and CDR2 SVGIG (reference sequence). CDR3 in amino acids: CAWSVRAGDGYTF. CDR3 DNA: TGTGCCTGGAGTGTAAGGGCAGGGGATGGCTACACCTTC.

The chain uses TRBV5-1 and TRBJ1-4; the match to TRBD1 covers 7 bases. Germline CDR1 and CDR2: SGHRS and YFSETQ. Trimming took 4 bases from V and 8 from J; bases not matched to a gene: 8. This CDR3 is 14 amino acids long. The CDR3 loop reads CASSPTGRREKLFF. For the CDR3, the DNA is TGCGCCAGCAGCCCGACAGGGCGGAGGGAAAAACTGTTTTTT.

This clonotype was observed a handful of times. V and J are TRBV30 and TRBJ2-1, with 8 bases matching TRBD2. CDR1 is GTSNPN and CDR2 is SVGIG in the germline V gene (reference sequence). This CDR3 spans 14 amino acids. Trimming took 4 bases from V and 3 from J; bases not matched to a gene: 5. CDR3 loop: CAWTGLARYNEQFF. CDR3 DNA: TGTGCCTGGACTGGACTAGCTCGCTACAATGAGCAGTTCTTC. The variable domain in full, with the rest retrieved from reference TRBV30 and TRBJ2-1, is SQTIHQWPATLVQPVGSPLSLECTVEGTSNPNLYWYRQAAGRGLQLLFYSVGIGQISSEVPQNLSASRPQDRQFILSSKKLLLSDSGFYLCAWTGLARYNEQFFGPGTRLTVL.

This clonotype was counted many times. J is TRBJ1-1 and V is TRBV6-1; tentatively, D is TRBD1 (6 bases). Germline CDR1 is MNHNS and CDR2 is SASEGT. Trimming removed 6 bases at V and 1 base at J, with 12 bases between. The CDR3 runs 14 residues. The CDR3 is CASRDNRANTEAFF. CDR3 sequence (DNA): TGTGCCAGCAGAGACAACAGGGCGAACACTGAAGCTTTCTTT.

V and J are TRBV29-1 and TRBJ2-1; TRBD1 aligns across 8 bases. CDR1 SQVTM and CDR2 ANQGSEA come from the germline V gene. This CDR3 is 15 amino acids long. Trimming cost V 1 base and J 7 bases; bases outside gene matches: 9. In nucleotides, the CDR3 is TGCAGCGTTGAAGTCCCTGGGGACAGGTGGAATGAGCAGTTCTTC. Translated, it gives CSVEVPGDRWNEQFF.

A single count supports this clonotype. The germline gene is not matched at one end of the junction; a read error may be the cause. This chain uses TRBV28 with TRBJ2-7; 12 bases are a match to TRBD2. This CDR3 is built from 18 residues. Germline V gene lookup returns CDR1 MDHEN and CDR2 SYDVKM. Written as DNA, the CDR3 is TGTGCCAGCAGTTTTGGACTAGCGGGGTCCTACCACTCCTACGAGCAGGACTTC. Translated: CASSFGLAGSYHSYEQDF.

This clonotype showed up just a few times. The chain links TRBV18 to TRBJ2-7, with 8 positions matching TRBD2. V trimming: 3 bases; J trimming: 5 bases; junction bases outside the gene matches: 3. This CDR3 has 13 amino acids. Germline V lookup: CDR1 KGHSH, CDR2 LQKENI. In DNA, the CDR3 is TGTGCCAGCTCACCTAGCGGGATCCACGAGCAGTACTTC. Its translation is CASSPSGIHEQYF. Full variable domain (rest looked up from reference TRBV18 and TRBJ2-7): NAGVMQNPRHLVRRRGQEARLRCSPMKGHSHVYWYRQLPEEGLKFMVYLQKENIIDESGMPKERFSAEFPKEGPSILRIQQVVRGDSAAYFCASSPSGIHEQYFGPGTRLTVT.

The V and J genes are TRBV5-6 and TRBJ2-4; TRBD1 or TRBD2 may be the D gene (6 bases each). Germline V lookup: CDR1 SGHDT, CDR2 YYEEEE. The V and J ends lost 3 bases and 7 bases respectively, with 20 bases between them. The CDR3 contains 16 residues. CDR3 region: CASSSLLGGWGNIQYF. The CDR3 region has the DNA TGTGCCAGCAGCTCATTGCTCGGGGGCTGGGGTAACATTCAGTACTTC.

A few counts support this clonotype. The chain uses TRBV10-2 and TRBJ1-4; D may be TRBD1 (6 bases). Trimming took 2 bases from V and 2 from J, leaving 15 bases between them. There are 17 residues in the CDR3. Germline values: CDR1 WSHSY, CDR2 SAAADI. CDR3 amino acids: CASSETTGGGTNEKLFF. CDR3 sequence (DNA): TGCGCCAGCAGTGAGACGACAGGTGGCGGGACTAATGAAAAACTGTTTTTT.